The clone carrying this T cell receptor (beta chain) is deemed medium-sized. Its target is not known. This table comes from immunoSEQ multiplex PCR, and its TCRdb copy is limited to in-frame clones, with some not included. The top ten clones hold about 0.74% of a sample with nearly 60,000 clones, roughly four fifths of them seen once. The data originate from a study of OX40 agonist ivuxolimab in advanced cancers. Across the whole study: Cancers in dose escalation were hepatocellular, melanoma, renal cell and head and neck. Partial responses occurred in Three dose-escalation patients, one with hepatocellular carcinoma and two with cutaneous melanoma. Those enrolled were 82.7% male, with a mean age of around 58 years and ages from about 20 to 80. Findings and limits, study-wide: On average, CD8+ T cells had more expanded clones than CD4+.

V was clipped by 1 base and J by 0 bases, with 7 bases between them. Germline-derived CDR1 and CDR2 are LNHDA and SQIVND (reference sequence). The CDR3 spans 15 residues. This specimen consisted of CD4+ or CD8+ T cells sorted from blood, obtained in a trial of the OX40 agonist ivuxolimab. The TCR comes from an adult with an advanced solid tumor such as melanoma, head and neck, liver or kidney cancer. The genes are TRBV19 and TRBJ1-3; D call uncertain. The CDR3 reads CASSIGRVSGNTIYF. As DNA, the CDR3 is TGTGCCAGTAGTATAGGCAGAGTCTCTGGAAACACCATATATTTT.